The 8 T cell receptor beta chains below all came from one sample that was sequenced in a study of T cell responses to AZD1222 COVID-19 vaccine. Profiling relied on immunoSEQ multiplex PCR, and the TCRdb table lists in-frame clones only, not all of them. Among some 140,000 clones, roughly 90% were seen once, and the ten largest hold 5.5% to 6%. The sample in question was peripheral blood, obtained on day 0 of MenACWY control vaccination. The receptor source for this set is an adult in good health.

This chain connects TRBV11-3 to TRBJ1-5; D is undetermined. V dropped 2 bases and J dropped 4 bases, with 12 bases sitting between them. The length of the CDR3 is 15 residues. CDR1 and CDR2 (germline): SGHNT, YENEEA. The CDR3 spells CASSLTANENQPQHF. CDR3 DNA: TGTGCCAGCAGCTTAACGGCCAACGAAAATCAGCCCCAGCATTTT.

The genes are TRBV12-3 or TRBV12-4 and TRBJ1-2; D unresolved. The CDR3 sequence is 13 residues long. V was pared by 7 bases and J by 7 bases, with 16 bases between. CDR3 amino acids: CASTPFGIFGYTF. DNA for the CDR3: TGTGCCAGCACCCCTTTCGGGATCTTTGGCTACACCTTC.

The J gene is TRBJ2-3, the V gene TRBV5-1; 8 bases map to TRBD2. The CDR3 runs 17 residues. V gave up 0 bases and J gave up 6 bases; unmatched junction bases: 12. CDR1 and CDR2 (germline): SGHRS, YFSETQ. CDR3 amino acids: CASSLDRIAGSLDTQYF. CDR3 DNA: TGCGCCAGCAGCTTGGACCGAATAGCGGGGTCCTTGGATACGCAGTATTTT.

The chain's CDR3 is CASSDRAGANVLTF. CDR3 in DNA: TGTGCCAGCAGTGACAGGGCTGGGGCCAACGTCCTGACTTTC. The chain employs TRBV2 and TRBJ2-6, with D maybe TRBD1 (5 bases). The V end was cut by 3 bases, the J end by 2 bases, with 5 bases between. CDR1 SNHLY and CDR2 FYNNEI come from the germline V gene. This CDR3 has 14 residues.

The chain recombines TRBV3-1 (or the pseudogene TRBV3-2) with TRBJ1-6, with 10 bases matching TRBD1. Germline V lookup: CDR1 LGHDT, CDR2 YNNKEL (reference sequence). The CDR3 loop spans 14 amino acids. J gave up 7 bases and V 4 bases, and 1 base lay outside the gene matches. This CDR3 reads CASSPGQGNSPLHF. In DNA form, the CDR3 reads TGTGCCAGCAGCCCGGGACAGGGGAATTCACCCCTCCACTTT.

The chain has TRBV5-1 and TRBJ1-2, with a possible D match to TRBD1 (6 bases). Looked up from germline, CDR1 is SGHRS and CDR2 is YFSETQ. CDR3 size: 15 residues. V lost 0 bases, J lost 3 bases, and 12 bases lay in between. This CDR3 reads CASSLDSGVDYGYTF. The DNA for the CDR3 is TGCGCCAGCAGCTTGGATTCAGGGGTCGACTATGGCTACACCTTC.

As DNA, the CDR3 is TGTGCCAGCAGCTCTGCCCCGGACAGGGTACACTATGGCTACACCTTC. Amino acid sequence: CASSSAPDRVHYGYTF. This rearrangement joins TRBV11-2 to TRBJ1-2; the match to TRBD1 covers 8 bases. The CDR3 spans 16 residues. V lost 4 bases, J lost 3 bases, and 10 bases stayed unmatched. Germline lookup yields CDR1 SGHAT and CDR2 FQNNGV.

The chain carries TRBV28 and TRBJ1-4; tentatively, D is TRBD1 (5 bases). CDR1 and CDR2 from the germline V gene are MDHEN and SYDVKM. CDR3 size: 12 residues. Trimming cost V 1 base and J 17 bases, with 14 bases left between them. CDR3 region: CASSLYGTTYFF. The DNA of the CDR3 is TGTGCCAGCAGTTTATATGGGACGACCTATTTTTTT.